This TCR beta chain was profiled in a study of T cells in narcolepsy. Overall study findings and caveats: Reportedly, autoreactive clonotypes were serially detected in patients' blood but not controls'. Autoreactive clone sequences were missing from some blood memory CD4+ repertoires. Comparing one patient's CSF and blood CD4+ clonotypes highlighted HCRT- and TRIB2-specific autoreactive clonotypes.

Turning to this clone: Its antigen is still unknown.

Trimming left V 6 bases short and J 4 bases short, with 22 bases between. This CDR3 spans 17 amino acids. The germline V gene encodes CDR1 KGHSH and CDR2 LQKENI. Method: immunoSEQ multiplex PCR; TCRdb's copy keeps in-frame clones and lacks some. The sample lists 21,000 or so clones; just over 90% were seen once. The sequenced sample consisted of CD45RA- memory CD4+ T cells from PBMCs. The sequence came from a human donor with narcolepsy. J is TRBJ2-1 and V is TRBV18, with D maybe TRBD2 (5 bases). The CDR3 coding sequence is TGTGCCAGCTCGTCTACGGCCAGCGGAAACATTTACAATGAGCAGTTCTTC. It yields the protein CASSSTASGNIYNEQFF.